The 23 T cell receptor beta chains below were found in one sample sequenced in a study of blood T cell repertoires in COVID-19. The method was immunoSEQ multiplex PCR; TCRdb's version includes in-frame clones alone and lacks a portion of them. Here the sample spans about 100,000 clones, approximately 89% being singletons. The source material was peripheral blood. Source of these receptors: a woman younger than 45 with acute or convalescent COVID-19.

The chain joins TRBV9 to TRBJ2-7, with unresolved D. The CDR3 has 12 residues. The germline V and J ends were trimmed by 7 bases and 7 bases, with 15 bases remaining between them. Germline CDR1 and CDR2: SGDLS and YYNGEE. The CDR3 sequence is CASGASTGEQYF. CDR3 nucleotide sequence: TGTGCCAGCGGAGCGAGTACTGGGGAGCAGTACTTC.

V gene TRBV3-1 (or the pseudogene TRBV3-2) combines with J gene TRBJ2-2, with a weak D call TRBD1 (5 bases). V was trimmed by 0 bases and J by 1 base, leaving 6 bases between them. The CDR3 is 15 residues long. Germline lookup yields CDR1 LGHDT and CDR2 YNNKEL (reference sequence). DNA of the CDR3: TGTGCCAGCAGCCAAGAAGGGGTGAACACCGGGGAGCTGTTTTTT. Translation: CASSQEGVNTGELFF.

This clone came up a few times. This chain joins TRBV3-1 (or the pseudogene TRBV3-2) and TRBJ1-6; D is possibly TRBD1 (5 bases). V was pared by 1 base and J by 0 bases, with 7 bases between. Germline-derived CDR1 and CDR2 are LGHDT and YNNKEL (reference sequence). The CDR3 loop spans 16 amino acids. The CDR3 is CASSQGRDSYNSPLHF. CDR3 nucleotides: TGTGCCAGCAGCCAAGGCAGGGACTCCTATAATTCACCCCTCCACTTT.

The chain couples TRBV27 to TRBJ2-2; D ambiguous. In germline, CDR1 is MNHEY, CDR2 SMNVEV (reference sequence). The CDR3 consists of 14 residues. Trimming took 3 bases from V and 3 from J, leaving 8 bases between them. The CDR3 loop is CASSLYRDTGELFF. The CDR3 DNA sequence: TGTGCCAGCAGTTTGTACAGAGACACCGGGGAGCTGTTTTTT.

The chain combines TRBV7-8 with TRBJ2-7; 9 positions match TRBD1. CDR3 length equals 13 residues. Germline V lookup: CDR1 SGHVS, CDR2 FQNEAQ. Trimming removed 5 bases from V and 2 bases from J; junction bases left unmatched: 1. DNA of the CDR3: TGTGCCAGCAGCCGACAGGGGGCCTACGAGCAGTACTTC. This encodes CASSRQGAYEQYF. Together with reference TRBV7-8 and TRBJ2-7, the CDR3 gives the full variable domain: GAGVSQSPRYKVAKRGQDVALRCDPISGHVSLFWYQQALGQGPEFLTYFQNEAQLDKSGLPSDRFFAERPEGSVSTLKIQRTQQEDSAVYLCASSRQGAYEQYFGPGTRLTVT.

The chain uses TRBV5-4 and TRBJ2-3; possibly TRBD1 for D (6 bases). The CDR3 is 15 amino acids. Trimming shortened V by 3 bases and J by 0 bases, and 11 bases separated the two germline ends. Germline V gene data show CDR1 as SGHNT and CDR2 as YYREEE (reference sequence). The CDR3 loop is CASSWIGGSTDTQYF. The CDR3 nucleotides read TGTGCCAGCAGCTGGATTGGGGGCAGCACAGATACGCAGTATTTT.

V usage is TRBV6-5 and J usage is TRBJ2-7; TRBD2 is a possible D gene (5 bases). Germline V CDR1 and CDR2: MNHEY, SVGAGI. Trimming shortened V by 6 bases and J by 7 bases, and 16 bases separated the two germline ends. This CDR3 has 13 residues. The CDR3 spells CASRFGVLGEQYF. The CDR3, as DNA: TGTGCCAGCAGATTCGGGGTTCTAGGTGAGCAGTACTTC.

The table lists this clone with a count of one. The chain combines TRBV11-2 with TRBJ2-7; TRBD1 agrees at 8 bases. This CDR3 is 14 amino acids long. Germline V lookup: CDR1 SGHAT, CDR2 FQNNGV. The J segment lost 4 bases and the V segment lost 4 bases, leaving 6 bases of the junction unmatched. The CDR3, as DNA: TGTGCCAGCAGCTATTGGGACAGGCGATACGAGCAGTACTTC. Its protein is CASSYWDRRYEQYF.

V gene TRBV6-4 combines with J gene TRBJ1-1, with TRBD1 as a possible D gene (6 bases). Germline CDR1 MRHNA, CDR2 SNTAGT. The CDR3 is 12 amino acids. The ends were cut back, 6 bases at V and 1 base at J, with 6 bases in the middle. CDR3 coding DNA: TGTGCCAGCAGGGGACAGAACACTGAAGCTTTCTTT. It encodes CASRGQNTEAFF.

The chain couples TRBV15 to TRBJ2-3; D might be TRBD2 (5 bases). Trimming shortened V by 1 base and J by 2 bases, and 13 bases separated the two germline ends. Germline CDR1 and CDR2: LNHNV and YYDKDF (reference sequence). The CDR3 spans 16 residues. The CDR3 nucleotides read TGTGCCACCAGCAGAGTCGGCGGGCGCCCCACAGATACGCAGTATTTT. It yields the protein CATSRVGGRPTDTQYF.

This sequence joins TRBV15 and TRBJ1-5, with D tentatively TRBD1 (6 bases). This CDR3 comprises 14 residues. Between the trimmed V and J ends, which lost 4 bases and 8 bases, there was a span of 15 bases. In germline, CDR1 is LNHNV, CDR2 YYDKDF (reference sequence). CDR3 loop: CATSTSTGREPQHF. The CDR3 nucleotides are TGTGCCACCAGCACCTCAACAGGGAGGGAGCCCCAGCATTTT.

The V call is TRBV7-9, the J call TRBJ1-6; 12 bases map to TRBD1. CDR3 length: 17 amino acids. V shed 4 bases, J shed 6 bases, and the junction held 7 bases outside the gene matches. Germline CDR1 is SEHNR and CDR2 is FQNEAQ (reference sequence). The CDR3 region is CASSSSGTGGRNSPLHF. The CDR3 coding sequence is TGTGCCAGCAGCTCTTCCGGGACAGGGGGCCGTAATTCACCCCTCCACTTT. Combining the CDR3 with reference TRBV7-9 and TRBJ1-6 gives the whole variable domain DTGVSQNPRHKITKRGQNVTFRCDPISEHNRLYWYRQTLGQGPEFLTYFQNEAQLEKSRLLSDRFSAERPKGSFSTLEIQRTEQGDSAMYLCASSSSGTGGRNSPLHFGNGTRLTVT.

The gene calls are TRBV27 and TRBJ2-7; the match to TRBD1 covers 7 bases. The CDR3 has 14 residues. Unmatched junction bases numbered 8, after V lost 5 bases and J lost 4 bases. From germline, CDR1 is MNHEY and CDR2 SMNVEV (reference sequence). The CDR3 region is CASSVDRKNYEQYF. In DNA, the CDR3 is TGTGCCAGCAGTGTGGACAGGAAAAATTACGAGCAGTACTTC.

The chain employs TRBV4-1 and TRBJ2-7, with TRBD1 as a possible D gene (5 bases). The CDR3 loop spans 16 amino acids. With 4 bases removed from V and 0 bases from J, the gap between germline ends came to 16 bases. Looked up from germline, CDR1 is MGHRA and CDR2 is YSYEKL. CDR3 bases: TGCGCCAGCAGCCTCTTTGACAGCGACAACTCCTACGAGCAGTACTTC. Amino acids: CASSLFDSDNSYEQYF.

V gene TRBV27 combines with J gene TRBJ2-3; 7 bases match TRBD2. Germline trimming cut 6 bases from V and 5 bases from J; bases unmatched to any gene: 11. Germline-derived CDR1 and CDR2 are MNHEY and SMNVEV (reference sequence). The CDR3 runs 15 residues. CDR3 in DNA: TGTGCCAGCAGCCCCAGCGGGACCCCCGGAGATACGCAGTATTTT. It is translated as CASSPSGTPGDTQYF.

V is TRBV27 and J is TRBJ1-6; a weak D match, TRBD1 (5 bases). Trimming removed 5 bases at V and 10 bases at J, with 12 bases between. Looked up from germline, CDR1 is MNHEY and CDR2 is SMNVEV (reference sequence). The CDR3 is made up of 13 amino acids. The CDR3 sequence is CASSTKTESPLHF. CDR3 nucleotide sequence: TGTGCCAGCAGTACGAAGACAGAATCACCCCTCCACTTT.

The chain combines TRBV10-3 with TRBJ2-1, with 9 bases identical to TRBD2. CDR3 length equals 15 residues. V was clipped by 3 bases and J by 8 bases; unmatched bases: 8. CDR1 is ENHRY and CDR2 is SYGVKD in the germline V gene. CDR3 in DNA: TGTGCCATCAGTGACCTTAGCGGGGGAGGCGATGAGCAGTTCTTC. Protein sequence: CAISDLSGGGDEQFF.

The genes are TRBV5-6 and TRBJ1-1, with 7 bases fitting TRBD1. This CDR3 contains 15 residues. J lost 4 bases, V lost 4 bases, and 10 bases had no gene match. Germline CDR1 is SGHDT and CDR2 is YYEEEE. The CDR3 loop is CASSPTLTGATEAFF. The CDR3 coding sequence is TGTGCCAGCAGCCCAACACTAACAGGGGCCACTGAAGCTTTCTTT.

The chain has TRBV10-3 and TRBJ1-5; the match to TRBD1 covers 7 bases. The CDR3 is made up of 16 amino acids. Unmatched junction bases numbered 5, after V lost 0 bases and J lost 3 bases. The germline V gene has CDR1 ENHRY and CDR2 SYGVKD. The CDR3 reads CAISESTGVDNQPQHF. DNA of the CDR3: TGTGCCATCAGTGAGTCTACAGGGGTCGACAATCAGCCCCAGCATTTT.

The chain couples TRBV7-9 to TRBJ1-1; possible D gene TRBD1, 6 bases. Germline values: CDR1 SEHNR, CDR2 FQNEAQ (reference sequence). This CDR3 contains 13 residues. V lost 1 base and J 8 bases, leaving 11 bases between the germline ends. CDR3 sequence reads: CASSLGTEREAFF. CDR3 bases: TGTGCCAGCAGCTTAGGGACAGAGAGGGAAGCTTTCTTT.

The chain links TRBV5-1 to TRBJ2-7, with 9 bases identical to TRBD1. Germline V CDR1 and CDR2: SGHRS, YFSETQ. The CDR3 sequence is 14 residues long. V shed 4 bases, J shed 5 bases, and the junction held 7 bases outside the gene matches. CDR3 region: CASSPTGGSNEQYF. The CDR3 coding sequence is TGCGCCAGCAGCCCGACAGGGGGGTCTAACGAGCAGTACTTC. Looking up the rest from reference TRBV5-1 and TRBJ2-7 gives the full variable domain: KAGVTQTPRYLIKTRGQQVTLSCSPISGHRSVSWYQQTPGQGLQFLFEYFSETQRNKGNFPGRFSGRQFSNSRSEMNVSTLELGDSALYLCASSPTGGSNEQYFGPGTRLTVT.

The chain links TRBV6-1 to TRBJ1-5; D gene unclear. The ends were cut back, 1 base at V and 8 bases at J, with 9 bases in the middle. The CDR3 covers 13 residues. CDR1 is MNHNS, CDR2 SASEGT, per germline. The CDR3 bases are TGTGCCAGCAGTGAAGTCTTGGAGGAGCCCCAGCATTTT. This gives the protein CASSEVLEEPQHF.

This chain connects TRBV5-1 to TRBJ2-7, with 9 bases aligning to TRBD1. Germline V gene lookup returns CDR1 SGHRS and CDR2 YFSETQ. Trimming at V came to 3 bases and at J to 5 bases, leaving 9 bases not matched to a gene. This CDR3 contains 15 residues. CDR3 amino acids: CASSSGGQGTHEQYF. CDR3 sequence (DNA): TGCGCCAGCAGCTCGGGGGGACAGGGAACGCACGAGCAGTACTTC.